The 27 T cell receptor beta chains in this list originate from one sample, sequenced in a study of cytomegalovirus exposure and HLA in healthy donors. The study ran its PCR with 60 Vbeta and 13 Jbeta primers. This table comes from immunoSEQ multiplex PCR, and its TCRdb copy is limited to in-frame clones, with some not included. This sample has about 150,000 clones; around four fifths occur once, and the top ten carry 1.5%. Sequencing was done on a sample of PBMCs. All receptors derive from a man between 35 and 55 years old in good health and CMV-seronegative.

This clone was seen a single time. The chain has TRBV19 and TRBJ1-1; D might be TRBD1 (5 bases). The CDR3 contains 14 residues. The germline gives CDR1 LNHDA, CDR2 SQIVND (reference sequence). Trimming removed 6 bases from V and 6 bases from J, with 17 bases in between. CDR3 sequence reads: CASRSDRRGAEAFF. The CDR3, as DNA: TGTGCCAGTAGGAGCGACCGACGGGGGGCTGAAGCTTTCTTT.

The table lists this clone with a few counts. This chain joins TRBV7-2 and TRBJ2-3; 10 bases match TRBD1. V gave up 6 bases and J gave up 5 bases; unmatched junction bases: 8. There are 15 residues in the CDR3. Germline loops: CDR1 SGHTA, CDR2 FQGNSA. The CDR3 DNA follows: TGTGCCAGCAGACCAGACAGGGGGCACCTAGATACGCAGTATTTT. The encoded protein is CASRPDRGHLDTQYF.

This clone was detected only a few times. This rearrangement joins TRBV27 to TRBJ2-7, with D possibly being TRBD2 (5 bases). V was pared by 6 bases and J by 8 bases, with 14 bases between. Germline V lookup: CDR1 MNHEY, CDR2 SMNVEV (reference sequence). The length of the CDR3 is 12 residues. CDR3 sequence reads: CASSFPTGKQYF. The CDR3 DNA is TGTGCCAGCAGCTTCCCTACCGGGAAGCAGTACTTC.

The J gene is TRBJ2-1, the V gene TRBV29-1; 9 positions agree with TRBD2. The V gene's germline CDR1 is SQVTM and CDR2 ANQGSEA. The CDR3 is made up of 14 amino acids. V shed 4 bases, J shed 7 bases, and the junction held 8 bases outside the gene matches. The CDR3 sequence: CSVGGGGAGNEQFF. The CDR3 DNA reads TGCAGCGTTGGTGGCGGGGGGGCCGGAAATGAGCAGTTCTTC.

The count of this clone is one. V is TRBV4-3 and J is TRBJ2-1; no firm D call. V was shortened by 1 base and J by 0 bases, with 7 bases between the two germline ends. CDR3 length: 15 residues. Germline values: CDR1 LGHNA, CDR2 YSLEER. The DNA of the CDR3 is TGCGCCAGCAGCCAAGGGTGGAGCTCCTACAATGAGCAGTTCTTC. Its protein is CASSQGWSSYNEQFF.

This chain links TRBV7-6 with TRBJ2-5; 11 nucleotides match TRBD2. Germline values: CDR1 SGHVS, CDR2 FNYEAQ. The CDR3 contains 17 residues. After removal of 6 bases from V and 7 bases from J, the junction contained 16 bases not matched to a gene. CDR3 nucleotide sequence: TGTGCCAGCAGTCCCAGCGTTACCACTAGCGGGAGTGGGACCCAGTACTTC. It yields the protein CASSPSVTTSGSGTQYF.

In this sample, this clone turned up a few times. The gene calls are TRBV18 and TRBJ2-5, with 9 bases fitting TRBD2. The ends lost 6 bases at V and 6 bases at J; junction bases unmatched: 11. The CDR3 has 15 residues. The V gene's germline CDR1 is KGHSH and CDR2 LQKENI. The CDR3 coding sequence is TGTGCCAGCTCCCCATTTGCGGGAGGGCCCAAGACCCAGTACTTC. It specifies CASSPFAGGPKTQYF.

V usage is TRBV29-1 and J usage is TRBJ2-7; maybe TRBD2 (6 bases). V lost 2 bases and J lost 0, with 14 bases in between. CDR3 size: 15 residues. Germline lookup yields CDR1 SQVTM and CDR2 ANQGSEA. CDR3 sequence (DNA): TGCAGCGTTGAACTCCGGGACGGGAGCTCCTACGAGCAGTACTTC. Protein: CSVELRDGSSYEQYF.

This chain uses TRBV6-5 with TRBJ2-1; 13 nucleotides match TRBD2. Per the germline V gene, CDR1 is MNHEY and CDR2 is SVGAGI. The CDR3 sequence is 14 residues long. After removal of 6 bases from V and 7 bases from J, the junction contained 3 bases not matched to a gene. The chain's CDR3 is CASRPGLAGNEQFF. CDR3 sequence (DNA): TGTGCCAGCAGACCGGGACTAGCGGGAAATGAGCAGTTCTTC.

As regards this clone: Within the sample, other DNA sequences also encode this same CDR3. The chain combines TRBV4-1 with TRBJ1-1; TRBD1 aligns across 9 bases. The CDR3 consists of 16 residues. V lost 1 base and J lost 0; bases outside the gene matches: 3. The germline gives CDR1 MGHRA, CDR2 YSYEKL. The CDR3 DNA reads as TGCGCCAGCAGCCAAGCCCGGACAGGGGTGAACACTGAAGCTTTCTTT. This translates into CASSQARTGVNTEAFF.

This chain links TRBV6-4 with TRBJ2-5, with 7 bases fitting TRBD2. Germline CDR1 MRHNA, CDR2 SNTAGT. V shed 1 base and J 4 bases; nucleotides not matched to a gene: 12. The CDR3 extends over 17 amino acids. The CDR3 reads CASSDFLFLGEGETQYF. CDR3 sequence (DNA): TGTGCCAGCAGTGACTTTCTGTTTCTAGGGGAGGGAGAGACCCAGTACTTC.

This chain joins TRBV4-3 and TRBJ1-4, with unresolved D. Deletions cut 4 bases from V and 8 bases from J, with 17 bases between. CDR1 and CDR2 (germline): LGHNA, YSLEER. This CDR3 region has 15 residues. The CDR3 region is CASSPPPGGREKLFF. The CDR3 DNA is TGCGCCAGCAGCCCCCCCCCTGGCGGGCGAGAAAAACTGTTTTTT.

The J gene is TRBJ2-7, the V gene TRBV15; a weak D match, TRBD1 (6 bases). The germline CDR1 and CDR2 sequences are LNHNV and YYDKDF (reference sequence). CDR3 size: 15 residues. Trimming took off 3 bases at V and 6 bases at J, with 18 bases between the two ends. The CDR3 DNA is TGTGCCACCAGCAGGTCGAACAGGGAACTGGCCGAGCAGTACTTC. Protein sequence: CATSRSNRELAEQYF.

The gene calls are TRBV27 and TRBJ2-3, with D hard to call. The V end was cut by 2 bases, the J end by 3 bases, with 6 bases between. Germline V gives CDR1 MNHEY, CDR2 SMNVEV (reference sequence). The CDR3 spans 13 residues. CDR3 sequence: CASSLTPTDTQYF. In DNA form, the CDR3 reads TGTGCCAGCAGTTTAACACCAACAGATACGCAGTATTTT.

The chain links TRBV19 to TRBJ1-4; TRBD1 is a possible D gene (5 bases). This CDR3 spans 15 amino acids. The germline V gene has CDR1 LNHDA and CDR2 SQIVND (reference sequence). V was pared by 1 base and J by 7 bases, with 13 bases between. The CDR3 spells CASSIGAGVGEKLFF. The CDR3 DNA is TGTGCCAGTAGTATAGGGGCGGGGGTCGGTGAAAAACTGTTTTTT.

Only one count was recorded for this clone. The genes are TRBV7-8 and TRBJ1-2; perhaps TRBD1 as D (5 bases). Germline V gene sequence: CDR1 SGHVS, CDR2 FQNEAQ. The length of the CDR3 is 13 residues. V was clipped by 2 bases and J by 3 bases, with 7 bases between them. CDR3 region: CASSLRGDYGYTF. The CDR3 DNA reads TGTGCCAGCAGCTTACGGGGGGACTATGGCTACACCTTC.

The chain carries TRBV19 and TRBJ1-2, with no clear D. This CDR3 is 13 amino acids long. V dropped 5 bases and J dropped 1 base, with 8 bases sitting between them. Per germline, CDR1 LNHDA and CDR2 SQIVND (reference sequence). The CDR3 here is CASSGQFNYGYTF. The CDR3 DNA is TGTGCCAGTAGTGGGCAGTTTAACTATGGCTACACCTTC.

V gene TRBV5-6 combines with J gene TRBJ2-7; 10 positions match TRBD1. Germline CDR1 is SGHDT and CDR2 is YYEEEE. The CDR3 is made up of 13 amino acids. The ends lost 4 bases at V and 4 bases at J; junction bases unmatched: 2. The CDR3 loop is CASSRQGAYEQYF. In nucleotides, the CDR3 is TGTGCCAGCAGCCGACAGGGGGCTTACGAGCAGTACTTC.

CDR3 DNA sequence: TGCGCCAGCAGCACGTCAAGGACTACAGCCGGCGAGCAGTACTTC. Its translation: CASSTSRTTAGEQYF. The chain couples TRBV10-1 to TRBJ2-7, with D possibly TRBD2 on 6 matching bases. The CDR3 runs to 15 residues. CDR1 WNHNN and CDR2 SYGVQD come from the germline V gene (reference sequence). V lost 6 bases to trimming and J lost 6 bases, with 21 bases between them.

In its sample, this clone was seen once. The J gene is TRBJ1-1, the V gene TRBV21-1; the table's D call, TRBD1, was not checked against the DNA. TRBV21-1 is noted as a pseudogene. This CDR3 has 15 residues. The CDR3 sequence is CASSSRTGGSTEAFF. The CDR3 nucleotides are TGTGCCAGCAGCAGCCGGACAGGGGGTAGCACTGAAGCTTTCTTT.

This clone has a handful of counts. The V call is TRBV19, the J call TRBJ2-7; 7 nucleotides align to TRBD1. Germline-derived CDR1 and CDR2 are LNHDA and SQIVND (reference sequence). CDR3 size: 15 residues. Trimming cost V 8 bases and J 0 bases; bases outside gene matches: 10. The CDR3 DNA sequence: TGTGCCAGTCGAGAGGGGGCCTTTAGCTCCTACGAGCAGTACTTC. Translation gives CASREGAFSSYEQYF.

The CDR3 spells CATSREMSGRADDEQFF. CDR3 in DNA: TGTGCCACCAGCAGAGAGATGAGCGGGAGGGCCGACGATGAGCAGTTCTTC. The chain recombines TRBV15 with TRBJ2-1; 10 nucleotides match TRBD2. With V trimmed by 0 bases and J by 8 bases, 10 bases remained unmatched. The CDR3 totals 17 residues. Germline CDR1 LNHNV, CDR2 YYDKDF (reference sequence). The complete variable domain, with remaining parts taken from reference TRBV15 and TRBJ2-1, reads DAMVIQNPRYQVTQFGKPVTLSCSQTLNHNVMYWYQQKSSQAPKLLFHYYDKDFNNEADTPDNFQSRRPNTSFCFLDIRSPGLGDTAMYLCATSREMSGRADDEQFFGPGTRLTVL.

V gene TRBV4-1 combines with J gene TRBJ2-7, with D perhaps TRBD1 (6 bases). CDR3 length: 15 residues. Per the germline V gene, CDR1 is MGHRA and CDR2 is YSYEKL. Trimming left V 0 bases short and J 2 bases short, with 11 bases between. As DNA, the CDR3 is TGCGCCAGCAGCCAAGAATCCGGGACAACCTACGAGCAGTACTTC. It yields the protein CASSQESGTTYEQYF.

The chain is built from TRBV4-1 and TRBJ2-3, with 8 bases aligning to TRBD1. CDR1 and CDR2 (germline): MGHRA, YSYEKL. With V trimmed by 6 bases and J by 6 bases, 5 bases remained unmatched. This CDR3 has 13 amino acids. The CDR3 reads CASRYRGTDTQYF. The CDR3 bases are TGCGCCAGCAGATACAGGGGGACCGATACGCAGTATTTT.

The rearrangement links TRBV19 to TRBJ1-4; D perhaps matches TRBD1 (5 bases). Per the germline V gene, CDR1 is LNHDA and CDR2 is SQIVND (reference sequence). V was trimmed by 5 bases and J by 1 base, leaving 5 bases between them. This CDR3 comprises 13 residues. The CDR3 spells CASSQGTNEKLFF. Here the CDR3 DNA reads TGTGCCAGTAGTCAGGGAACTAATGAAAAACTGTTTTTT.

The sample holds one count of this clone. This rearrangement joins TRBV11-1 to TRBJ2-7; tentatively, D is TRBD2 (6 bases). Trimming left V 1 base short and J 6 bases short, with 13 bases between. The germline V gene has CDR1 SGHAT and CDR2 FQDESV (reference sequence). CDR3 length: 14 residues. The CDR3 region has the DNA TGTGCCAGCAGCTTAGTTGCTGCGGGAAGCGAGCAGTACTTC. It yields the protein CASSLVAAGSEQYF.

V usage is TRBV5-4 and J usage is TRBJ2-3; 9 bases fit TRBD2. The V segment lost 0 bases and the J segment 2 bases; nucleotides outside the gene matches: 4. CDR1 is SGHNT and CDR2 is YYREEE in the germline V gene (reference sequence). This CDR3 spans 16 amino acids. The CDR3: CASSLALAGYTDTQYF. DNA for the CDR3: TGTGCCAGCAGCTTGGCGCTAGCGGGGTACACAGATACGCAGTATTTT. Based on the CDR3 plus reference TRBV5-4 and TRBJ2-3, the full variable domain is ETGVTQSPTHLIKTRGQQVTLRCSSQSGHNTVSWYQQALGQGPQFIFQYYREEENGRGNFPPRFSGLQFPNYSSELNVNALELDDSALYLCASSLALAGYTDTQYFGPGTRLTVL.